A selection of T cell receptor beta chains follows, all from one sample in a study of T cells expressing NK-cell markers. TCRdb reprocessed the 5' RACE reads and keeps a single row for each CDR3 protein, giving no DNA. The sample totals around 140,000 distinct CDR3 sequences; its top ten clones hold around 10%. Sequencing was done on a sample of blood T cells: a sorted CD56 or NKG2C T cell subset, CD4+ or CD8+ T cells, or bulk PBMC T cells (not recorded which). Source of these receptors: a man aged 18 to 29 in good health. CDR3s include the opening cysteine and the closing phenylalanine or tryptophan. Each record gives: J gene, V gene, CDR3 protein.

TRBJ1-1	TRBV6-2/TRBV6-3	CASSSPGRMNTEAFF
TRBJ2-4	TRBV12-3/TRBV12-4	CASSPLAGDALGNIQYF
TRBJ1-3	TRBV19	CASNAGNTIYF
TRBJ2-7	TRBV6-1	CASSPGQVGYEQYF
TRBJ2-2	TRBV7-2	CASSLEAGVTGELFF
TRBJ2-2	TRBV29-1	CSVMTGGGTGELFF
TRBJ2-3	TRBV7-3	CASSTMMGPADTQYF
TRBJ2-1	TRBV7-6	CASRPDFSSYNEQFF
TRBJ2-7	TRBV6-5	CASSFQGSLAEQYF
TRBJ2-7	TRBV7-9	CASSLQGHEQYF
TRBJ2-2	TRBV7-7	CASSGAAGTNTGELFF
TRBJ2-2	TRBV6-1	CASARGTGELFF